The 9 T cell receptor beta chains below were found in one sample sequenced in a study of blood T cell repertoires in COVID-19. Sequencing used immunoSEQ multiplex PCR; TCRdb keeps in-frame clones, though not all of them. This table has 250,000 to 350,000 clones, 75% to 90% appearing once. Sequenced sample: peripheral blood. All receptors come from a woman aged 25 to 39 who had recovered from COVID-19.

The V call is TRBV30, the J call TRBJ1-6; 9 nucleotides line up with TRBD1. Germline CDR1 and CDR2: GTSNPN and SVGIG (reference sequence). The CDR3 sequence is 15 residues long. After removal of 0 bases from V and 7 bases from J, the junction contained 4 bases not matched to a gene. The CDR3 spells CAWSVLDRGNSPLHF. DNA for the CDR3: TGTGCCTGGAGTGTACTTGACAGGGGGAATTCACCCCTCCACTTT.

V and J are TRBV5-1 and TRBJ2-7; tentatively, D is TRBD2 (5 bases). CDR3 length: 13 amino acids. Germline CDR1 reads SGHRS; CDR2 reads YFSETQ. V dropped 0 bases and J dropped 6 bases, with 10 bases sitting between them. The CDR3, as DNA: TGCGCCAGCAGCTTGGGAGGGATGGGCGAGCAGTACTTC. Translated: CASSLGGMGEQYF.

The chain is built from TRBV2 and TRBJ2-3; possible D gene TRBD1, 6 bases. The CDR3 runs to 12 residues. Trimming took 4 bases from V and 5 from J, leaving 7 bases between them. Per germline, CDR1 SNHLY and CDR2 FYNNEI. The CDR3 loop is CASSAGEDTQYF. DNA of the CDR3: TGTGCCAGCAGTGCAGGGGAAGATACGCAGTATTTT.

V gene TRBV30 combines with J gene TRBJ1-1, with 10 nucleotides matching TRBD1. The J segment lost 4 bases and the V segment lost 2 bases, leaving 4 bases of the junction unmatched. The CDR3 loop spans 14 amino acids. CDR1 and CDR2 (germline): GTSNPN, SVGIG (reference sequence). The CDR3 is CAWSTGQGGTEAFF. The CDR3 DNA is TGTGCCTGGAGTACCGGACAGGGGGGCACTGAAGCTTTCTTT. The full variable domain, with the rest looked up from reference TRBV30 and TRBJ1-1, is SQTIHQWPATLVQPVGSPLSLECTVEGTSNPNLYWYRQAAGRGLQLLFYSVGIGQISSEVPQNLSASRPQDRQFILSSKKLLLSDSGFYLCAWSTGQGGTEAFFGQGTRLTVV.

The chain recombines TRBV7-3 with TRBJ2-1; no clear D. The germline V gene encodes CDR1 SGHTA and CDR2 FQGTGA. The CDR3 spans 14 residues. Trimming pared 1 base from V and 5 bases from J, leaving 9 bases between. The CDR3 sequence is CASSLSHFDNEQFF. In DNA form, the CDR3 reads TGTGCCAGCAGCTTAAGCCACTTCGACAATGAGCAGTTCTTC.

The CDR3 loop is CASSPMAGASGEQFF. Written as DNA, the CDR3 is TGTGCCAGCAGCCCTATGGCGGGGGCCTCTGGTGAGCAGTTCTTC. The chain joins TRBV3-1 (or the pseudogene TRBV3-2) to TRBJ2-1; tentative D call: TRBD2 (7 bases). Germline V CDR1 and CDR2: LGHDT, YNNKEL (reference sequence). V gave up 4 bases and J gave up 9 bases, with 19 bases separating them. The CDR3 has 15 amino acids.

This clone is a singleton in its sample. This chain uses TRBV19 with TRBJ2-3; 8 nucleotides match TRBD1. Trimming at V came to 5 bases and at J to 3 bases, leaving 4 bases not matched to a gene. There are 14 residues in the CDR3. The germline V gene has CDR1 LNHDA and CDR2 SQIVND (reference sequence). Written as DNA, the CDR3 is TGTGCCAGTAGTGTTCAGGGGGCGACAGATACGCAGTATTTT. This sequence encodes CASSVQGATDTQYF.

The chain is built from TRBV2 and TRBJ1-3; TRBD1 agrees at 7 bases. J lost 3 bases, V lost 4 bases, and 6 bases had no gene match. This CDR3 has 15 residues. Per germline, CDR1 SNHLY and CDR2 FYNNEI. CDR3 in DNA: TGTGCCAGCAGTGTAGAAAGGGGGCATGGAAACACCATATATTTT. The encoded protein is CASSVERGHGNTIYF.

J is TRBJ1-6 and V is TRBV27, with 8 positions matching TRBD1. This CDR3 is 15 amino acids long. With V trimmed by 6 bases and J by 8 bases, 9 bases remained unmatched. Germline-derived CDR1 and CDR2 are MNHEY and SMNVEV (reference sequence). CDR3 in DNA: TGTGCCAGCAGACAACCGGGACAGGTGTATTCACCCCTCCACTTT. Its translation is CASRQPGQVYSPLHF.